The sequence of this T cell receptor beta chain was determined in a study of human T cells and chemical hapten exposure. Study details: The variation in per-sample TCR yields arose mainly from small differences in pooled library volumes. Study conclusions and caveats: Compared to controls, expanded TCRs made significantly more large clusters of similar CDR3s. Counts of TCRs above 1 in 1000 frequency stayed unchanged with DPC sensitization.

V was shortened by 2 bases and J by 4 bases, with 8 bases between the two germline ends. CDR1 is LGHDT and CDR2 is YNNKEL in the germline V gene (reference sequence). The CDR3 is 13 residues long. TCRdb reprocessed the RACE reads with MiXCR, giving one entry per CDR3 protein. This sample yields 380,000 or so distinct CDR3 sequences, of which 5.5% are seen a single time; about 8.2% belongs to the top ten. The time point was: pre-sensitization, week 0. As for treatment: therapeutic diphenylcyclopropenone sensitization with weekly scalp DPC. Total RNA was isolated from unfractionated whole blood. There are a few counts of this clonotype. Its antigen is currently unknown.

The V call is TRBV3-1, the J call TRBJ2-5, with D unresolved. The clonotype comes from a woman under 30 with alopecia areata. Some clones in this sample may be carry-over from other donors' samples. This material consisted of whole blood, taken in connection with sensitization to the hapten diphenylcyclopropenone (DPC). CDR3 sequence: CASSQTQAETQYF. The CDR3 DNA is TGTGCCAGCAGCCAAACGCAAGCAGAGACCCAGTACTTC.